What follows describes a single T cell receptor beta chain. Sequencing used immunoSEQ multiplex PCR; TCRdb keeps in-frame clones, though not all of them. The table has some 95,000 clones, approximately 90% seen once. The sample belongs to a study of T cell responses to AZD1222 COVID-19 vaccine. The sequences come from peripheral blood, collected 28 days after the second AZD1222 dose. The clonotype originates from an adult who received the AZD1222 COVID-19 vaccine.

CDR3 sequence reads: CASSLIRGASTDTQYF. CDR3 coding DNA: TGTGCCAGCAGCTTGATTCGGGGGGCGAGCACAGATACGCAGTATTTT. V gene TRBV5-8 combines with J gene TRBJ2-3; weak D call: TRBD2 (7 bases). The germline V gene has CDR1 SGHTS and CDR2 YDEGEE. The V end was cut by 1 base, the J end by 0 bases, with 12 bases between. This CDR3 contains 16 residues.